This TCR beta chain was identified during a study of cytomegalovirus exposure and HLA in healthy donors. Overall study findings and caveats: HLA restriction was apparent for most CMV-associated TCR beta chains in a later analysis. Earlier results showed most TCR beta V segments being productive about 87% or about 30% of the time. TCR beta sequences reportedly predicted most subjects' HLA-A and HLA-B alleles accurately. The Asian-associated ancestry cluster reportedly had fewer N-insertions than the approximately 690-donor mean in a later analysis.

Primers: 60 Vbeta forward and 13 Jbeta reverse. Sequencing used immunoSEQ multiplex PCR; TCRdb keeps in-frame clones, though not all of them. Of 200,000 or so clones detected, about 90% appear once; the ten largest clones hold around 0.21%. For this clone: Its specificity is not known.

This TCR was recovered from a girl in the first two years of life in good health and CMV-seronegative. The sequenced sample consisted of PBMCs.

The CDR3 region has the DNA TGTGCCAGCAGGGGGGGATTGAACACTGAAGCTTTCTTT. Encoded protein: CASRGGLNTEAFF. The gene calls are TRBV27 and TRBJ1-1; perhaps TRBD1 as D (5 bases). This CDR3 comprises 13 residues. Trimming removed 6 bases at V and 0 bases at J, with 8 bases between. Per germline, CDR1 MNHEY and CDR2 SMNVEV (reference sequence).